There are many counts of the clone carrying this T cell receptor beta chain. The target antigen is unknown. The data stem from a study of T cells in Graves' hyperthyroidism and ophthalmopathy. Study results and limitations: Most thyroid clonotypes expanded above 0.001 were also detected in blood. Ophthalmopathy, as predicted by the model, came a median 6.5 months after the prediction.

Amplification of TCR beta CDR3 regions was performed using RNA transcripts as template. TCR CDR3 underwent first-round RT-PCR with the HTBI primer set. TCRdb fed the multiplex PCR reads into MiXCR, producing one record per CDR3 protein. Of approximately 410,000 distinct CDR3 sequences in the sample, approximately 14% are singletons; the top ten hold 5.3%. No ophthalmopathy progression within 18 months constituted stable Graves' hyperthyroidism. From germline, CDR1 is MDHEN and CDR2 SYDVKM. The CDR3 is 14 amino acids. V lost 2 bases, J lost 0 bases, and 8 bases lay in between. Sequenced sample: blood. The sequence came from a young woman with Graves' hyperthyroidism. The gene calls are TRBV28 and TRBJ2-7; D is unclear. As DNA, the CDR3 is TGTGCCAGCAGTTTACAAAGCAGCTCCTACGAGCAGTACTTC. Encoded protein: CASSLQSSSYEQYF.